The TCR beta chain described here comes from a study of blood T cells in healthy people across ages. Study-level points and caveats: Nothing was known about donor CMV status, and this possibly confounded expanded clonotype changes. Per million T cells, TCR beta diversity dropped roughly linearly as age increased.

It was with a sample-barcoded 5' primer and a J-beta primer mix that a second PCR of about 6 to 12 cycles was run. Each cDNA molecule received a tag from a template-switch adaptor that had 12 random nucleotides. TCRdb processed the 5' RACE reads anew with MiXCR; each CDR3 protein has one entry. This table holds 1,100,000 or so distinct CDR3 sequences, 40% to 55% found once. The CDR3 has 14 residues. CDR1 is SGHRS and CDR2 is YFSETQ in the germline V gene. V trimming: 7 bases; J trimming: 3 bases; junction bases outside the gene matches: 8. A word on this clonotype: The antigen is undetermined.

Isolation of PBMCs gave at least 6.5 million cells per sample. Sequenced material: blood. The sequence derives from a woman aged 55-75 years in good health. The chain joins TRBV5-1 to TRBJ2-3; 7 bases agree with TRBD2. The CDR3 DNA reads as TGCGCCAGCCTGGGGGAGGGCGGAACAGATACGCAGTATTTT. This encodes CASLGEGGTDTQYF. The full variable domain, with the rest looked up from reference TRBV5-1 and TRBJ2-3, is KAGVTQTPRYLIKTRGQQVTLSCSPISGHRSVSWYQQTPGQGLQFLFEYFSETQRNKGNFPGRFSGRQFSNSRSEMNVSTLELGDSALYLCASLGEGGTDTQYFGPGTRLTVL.